Presented here are 25 T cell receptor beta chains from one specimen sequenced in a study of T cell responses to AZD1222 COVID-19 vaccine. TCRdb keeps only in-frame clones here, not all; method: immunoSEQ multiplex PCR. The sample lists about 59,000 clones, 80% to 90% seen once, with 20% in the top ten. The source material was peripheral blood, sampled on day 0 of AZD1222 vaccination. These receptors all stem from an adult in good health.

The gene calls are TRBV5-1 and TRBJ2-5, with D unclear. V gave up 4 bases and J gave up 2 bases, with 12 bases separating them. The CDR3 has 14 amino acids. CDR1 and CDR2 (germline): SGHRS, YFSETQ. CDR3 nucleotides: TGCGCCAGCAGCGAAGGACGGGTGCAAGAGACCCAGTACTTC. Its translation is CASSEGRVQETQYF.

The chain joins TRBV28 to TRBJ2-1; the D gene is possibly TRBD2 (6 bases). CDR1 is MDHEN, CDR2 SYDVKM, per germline. The V end was cut by 4 bases, the J end by 4 bases, with 14 bases between. This CDR3 comprises 15 residues. CDR3 region: CASSSQLAVYNEQFF. The CDR3 DNA follows: TGTGCCAGCAGTTCCCAACTAGCCGTTTACAATGAGCAGTTCTTC.

The rearrangement joins TRBV30 to TRBJ1-2; D is uncertain. The length of the CDR3 is 12 residues. Trimming removed 0 bases at V and 12 bases at J, with 14 bases between. The V gene's germline CDR1 is GTSNPN and CDR2 SVGIG (reference sequence). The chain's CDR3 is CAWSVSDRRDTF. CDR3 bases: TGTGCCTGGAGTGTGAGTGACCGCCGTGACACCTTC. Using reference TRBV30 and TRBJ1-2 for the parts outside the CDR3, the full variable domain is SQTIHQWPATLVQPVGSPLSLECTVEGTSNPNLYWYRQAAGRGLQLLFYSVGIGQISSEVPQNLSASRPQDRQFILSSKKLLLSDSGFYLCAWSVSDRRDTFGSGTRLTVV.

This rearrangement joins TRBV6-5 to TRBJ1-5; D may be TRBD1 (6 bases). The CDR3 is 15 amino acids. Trimming removed 5 bases from V and 1 base from J, with 12 bases in between. Germline V lookup: CDR1 MNHEY, CDR2 SVGAGI. As DNA, the CDR3 is TGTGCCAGCAGTCGAAACAGGGAAAGCAATCAGCCCCAGCATTTT. Protein sequence: CASSRNRESNQPQHF.

The chain combines TRBV28 with TRBJ1-1, with a weak D call TRBD1 (5 bases). The CDR3 is made up of 11 amino acids. Per germline, CDR1 MDHEN and CDR2 SYDVKM. With 6 bases removed from V and 6 bases from J, the gap between germline ends came to 8 bases. CDR3 sequence (DNA): TGTGCCAGCAGCCCGGGACCTGAAGCTTTCTTT. This codes for CASSPGPEAFF.

The V and J genes are TRBV27 and TRBJ2-1, with 12 bases lining up with TRBD2. The CDR3 consists of 16 residues. V lost 5 bases and J lost 9; bases outside the gene matches: 11. Looked up from germline, CDR1 is MNHEY and CDR2 is SMNVEV (reference sequence). This CDR3 is CASSPGLAGILVEQFF. The CDR3 DNA sequence: TGTGCCAGCAGTCCCGGACTAGCGGGAATATTGGTTGAGCAGTTCTTC.

The V call is TRBV14, the J call TRBJ1-2; D remains unclear. Germline V gene lookup returns CDR1 SGHDN and CDR2 FVKESK. The CDR3 is made up of 16 amino acids. The germline V and J ends were trimmed by 4 bases and 6 bases, with 21 bases remaining between them. The chain's CDR3 is CASSPRTPFYGDGYTF. In DNA form, the CDR3 reads TGTGCCAGCAGCCCCAGGACCCCTTTCTATGGGGATGGCTACACCTTC.

This chain uses TRBV2 with TRBJ2-7; TRBD2 agrees at 10 bases. Trimming cost V 7 bases and J 4 bases; bases outside gene matches: 4. This CDR3 is 13 amino acids long. CDR1 SNHLY and CDR2 FYNNEI come from the germline V gene. The CDR3 DNA reads as TGTGCCAGCAAGCGGGAGGGCCGGTACGAGCAGTACTTC. This encodes CASKREGRYEQYF.

The chain combines TRBV19 with TRBJ2-5; tentatively, D is TRBD2 (7 bases). Germline V CDR1 and CDR2: LNHDA, SQIVND (reference sequence). This CDR3 has 13 residues. V lost 4 bases and J lost 4, with 10 bases in between. DNA for the CDR3: TGTGCCAGTAGTAAGGGGGGGAGAGAGACCCAGTACTTC. Residues: CASSKGGRETQYF.

This chain uses TRBV11-3 with TRBJ2-2; possible D gene TRBD2, 6 bases. Trimming took 1 base from V and 4 from J, leaving 10 bases between them. The CDR3 loop spans 15 amino acids. Germline V gives CDR1 SGHNT, CDR2 YENEEA. The CDR3 bases are TGTGCCAGCAGCTTAGCGGGGGTTGCCACCGGGGAGCTGTTTTTT. Translated, it gives CASSLAGVATGELFF.

This sequence joins TRBV9 and TRBJ2-1; the match to TRBD1 covers 9 bases. CDR3 length equals 13 residues. CDR1 and CDR2 (germline): SGDLS, YYNGEE. V lost 4 bases, J lost 15 bases, and 11 bases stayed unmatched. The CDR3 region is CASSFWDRDILFF. DNA for the CDR3: TGTGCCAGCAGCTTCTGGGACAGGGATATTTTGTTCTTC.

The chain links TRBV12-3 or TRBV12-4 to TRBJ1-2, with 7 bases aligning to TRBD1. The CDR3 is 12 residues long. V shed 6 bases, J shed 8 bases, and the junction held 6 bases outside the gene matches. CDR3 coding DNA: TGTGCCAGCAGAAGACAGGGAGAAGGCTACACCTTC. This sequence encodes CASRRQGEGYTF.

The chain recombines TRBV9 with TRBJ2-1; TRBD2 matches 7 bases. CDR1 SGDLS and CDR2 YYNGEE come from the germline V gene. There are 15 residues in the CDR3. Germline trimming cut 3 bases from V and 3 bases from J; bases unmatched to any gene: 6. CDR3 region: CASSAEGTIYNEQFF. The CDR3 coding sequence is TGTGCCAGCAGCGCGGAGGGGACTATCTACAATGAGCAGTTCTTC. Combining the CDR3 with reference TRBV9 and TRBJ2-1 gives the whole variable domain DSGVTQTPKHLITATGQRVTLRCSPRSGDLSVYWYQQSLDQGLQFLIQYYNGEERAKGNILERFSAQQFPDLHSELNLSSLELGDSALYFCASSAEGTIYNEQFFGPGTRLTVL.

V usage is TRBV6-5 and J usage is TRBJ1-2; D remains ambiguous. CDR1 and CDR2 from the germline V gene are MNHEY and SVGAGI. The CDR3 covers 13 residues. Trimming removed 0 bases at V and 4 bases at J, with 6 bases between. In nucleotides, the CDR3 is TGTGCCAGCAGTTACTCGGGGTCCTATGGCTACACCTTC. As protein: CASSYSGSYGYTF.

The gene calls are TRBV13 and TRBJ1-2; D uncertain. CDR1 and CDR2 from the germline V gene are PRHDT and FYEKMQ (reference sequence). This CDR3 is 15 amino acids long. V was pared by 3 bases and J by 7 bases, with 18 bases between. The CDR3 DNA reads TGTGCCAGCAGCTTCAACAAACTCCGCTCGTCTGGCTACACCTTC. This gives the protein CASSFNKLRSSGYTF.

By share, this clone ranks as medium-sized. The chain combines TRBV24-1 with TRBJ1-5; D is unclear. The CDR3 consists of 14 residues. Per the germline V gene, CDR1 is KGHDR and CDR2 is SFDVKD. Trimming stripped 2 bases from V and 3 bases from J, with 7 bases between. CDR3 nucleotide sequence: TGTGCCACCAGTGATTGGGGTTACAATCAGCCCCAGCATTTT. Its translation: CATSDWGYNQPQHF.

V gene TRBV18 combines with J gene TRBJ1-1; tentatively, D is TRBD1 (6 bases). Trimming cost V 6 bases and J 8 bases, with 16 bases left between them. There are 13 residues in the CDR3. Germline lookup yields CDR1 KGHSH and CDR2 LQKENI. The CDR3 bases are TGTGCCAGCTCTACCACAGCGCAGGGGGAAGCTTTCTTT. This codes for CASSTTAQGEAFF.

This chain uses TRBV5-1 with TRBJ2-1; TRBD2 agrees at 7 bases. The CDR3 runs 16 residues. Looked up from germline, CDR1 is SGHRS and CDR2 is YFSETQ. The ends lost 4 bases at V and 8 bases at J; junction bases unmatched: 15. The CDR3 DNA reads as TGCGCCAGCAGCGGTTACCCGGGACTATCTACAGATGAGCAGTTCTTC. Amino acids: CASSGYPGLSTDEQFF.

This rearrangement joins TRBV4-1 to TRBJ1-1; TRBD1 aligns across 8 bases. The CDR3 sequence is 16 residues long. Per the germline V gene, CDR1 is MGHRA and CDR2 is YSYEKL. The junction had 12 bases not matched to a gene; V was cut back by 4 bases and J by 5 bases. CDR3 DNA sequence: TGCGCCAGCAGCCCATCGTTGCAGGGGGCGCGTACTGAAGCTTTCTTT. Translating gives CASSPSLQGARTEAFF.

The chain links TRBV11-2 to TRBJ2-1; D remains unclear. The CDR3 consists of 13 residues. The ends were cut back, 5 bases at V and 0 bases at J, with 5 bases in the middle. Germline loops: CDR1 SGHAT, CDR2 FQNNGV. CDR3 amino acids: CASSRISYNEQFF. CDR3 DNA sequence: TGTGCCAGCAGCCGGATCTCCTACAATGAGCAGTTCTTC.

V and J are TRBV28 and TRBJ1-1; a possible D gene is TRBD1 (6 bases). CDR1 is MDHEN and CDR2 is SYDVKM in the germline V gene. The V gene lost 0 bases and the J gene lost 2 bases, with 13 bases spanning the gap. There are 16 residues in the CDR3. Here the CDR3 reads CASSLWGGRANTEAFF. CDR3 nucleotides: TGTGCCAGCAGTTTATGGGGGGGCAGGGCAAACACTGAAGCTTTCTTT.

The rearrangement joins TRBV5-5 to TRBJ1-2; D may be TRBD1 (6 bases). This CDR3 has 15 residues. Germline V CDR1 and CDR2: SGHKS, YYEKEE (reference sequence). With 3 bases removed from V and 6 bases from J, the gap between germline ends came to 18 bases. The CDR3 coding sequence is TGTGCCAGCAGCTCGACGACAGGCCAAGGCCATGGCTACACCTTC. Translation gives CASSSTTGQGHGYTF.

This clone was detected a few times. This sequence joins TRBV12-3 or TRBV12-4 and TRBJ1-5; D gene unclear. The CDR3 runs to 13 residues. Trimming cost V 2 bases and J 3 bases, with 5 bases left between them. CDR3 DNA: TGTGCCAGCAGTTTAAATTCCAATCAGCCCCAGCATTTT. Encoded protein: CASSLNSNQPQHF.

The sample holds one count of this clone. The chain carries TRBV11-1 and TRBJ2-5; unclear D gene. V gave up 6 bases and J gave up 9 bases, with 14 bases separating them. The CDR3 is made up of 12 amino acids. Germline loops: CDR1 SGHAT, CDR2 FQDESV (reference sequence). CDR3 in amino acids: CASRSEGPAQYF. The DNA for the CDR3 is TGTGCCAGCAGATCGGAAGGTCCGGCCCAGTACTTC.

The chain combines TRBV6-5 with TRBJ1-5, with D maybe TRBD1 (5 bases). V dropped 2 bases and J dropped 2 bases, with 10 bases sitting between them. This CDR3 region has 15 residues. The germline CDR1 and CDR2 sequences are MNHEY and SVGAGI. CDR3 DNA: TGTGCCAGCAGTTACGGAGGGACGGGCAATCAGCCCCAGCATTTT. This gives the protein CASSYGGTGNQPQHF.